The 32 T cell receptor beta chains given below trace back to one sample, sequenced in a study of T cells in pancreatic ductal adenocarcinoma. The selected patients with pancreatic ductal adenocarcinoma had surgery but no neoadjuvant therapy. Profiling relied on immunoSEQ multiplex PCR, and the TCRdb table lists in-frame clones only, not all of them. The sample has 85,000 to 120,000 clones; about 95% are singletons. The sample comprised PBMCs. All receptors come from a human donor with pancreatic ductal adenocarcinoma.

V usage is TRBV4-3 and J usage is TRBJ2-7; perhaps TRBD2 as D (6 bases). CDR1 and CDR2 from the germline V gene are LGHNA and YSLEER. CDR3 length: 15 amino acids. With 2 bases removed from V and 6 bases from J, the gap between germline ends came to 17 bases. CDR3: CASSQTAGGGAEQYF. CDR3 DNA sequence: TGCGCCAGCAGCCAAACGGCAGGCGGCGGGGCCGAGCAGTACTTC.

The chain links TRBV19 to TRBJ2-3; 7 bases agree with TRBD1. The CDR3 runs to 16 residues. The V gene's germline CDR1 is LNHDA and CDR2 SQIVND (reference sequence). V lost 5 bases to trimming and J lost 2 bases; unmatched junction nucleotides: 10. The CDR3: CASSGAHRGLTDTQYF. As DNA, the CDR3 is TGTGCCAGTAGTGGCGCACACAGGGGCCTCACAGATACGCAGTATTTT.

The chain employs TRBV5-6 and TRBJ2-1, with D perhaps TRBD1 (6 bases). The germline gives CDR1 SGHDT, CDR2 YYEEEE. V was cut by 5 bases and J by 0 bases, with 9 bases left in between. This CDR3 contains 14 residues. As DNA, the CDR3 is TGTGCCAGCAGAAAGGGGGTCTCCTACAATGAGCAGTTCTTC. This codes for CASRKGVSYNEQFF.

On this clone: This sample includes further DNA sequences coding for the same CDR3. The rearrangement links TRBV5-4 to TRBJ2-3, with D perhaps matching TRBD2 (5 bases). Germline values: CDR1 SGHNT, CDR2 YYREEE (reference sequence). The CDR3 contains 15 residues. V lost 4 bases to trimming and J lost 1 base, with 13 bases between them. The CDR3, as DNA: TGTGCCAGCAGCGCGCGTGGGAGCCGCACAGATACGCAGTATTTT. Its protein is CASSARGSRTDTQYF.

The V and J genes are TRBV4-1 and TRBJ1-2; D is undetermined. CDR1 is MGHRA and CDR2 is YSYEKL in the germline V gene. V lost 0 bases, J lost 4 bases, and 6 bases lay in between. The CDR3 covers 13 residues. CDR3 sequence reads: CASSQETGYGYTF. Written as DNA, the CDR3 is TGCGCCAGCAGCCAAGAGACGGGCTATGGCTACACCTTC.

This chain connects TRBV6-5 to TRBJ2-7; tentatively, D is TRBD1 (6 bases). The germline V gene has CDR1 MNHEY and CDR2 SVGAGI. V gave up 5 bases and J gave up 0 bases, with 11 bases separating them. This CDR3 contains 14 residues. For the CDR3, the DNA is TGTGCCAGCAGTAGACAGGCCAGCTCCTACGAGCAGTACTTC. Its translation: CASSRQASSYEQYF.

J is TRBJ1-6 and V is TRBV29-1, with 10 bases lining up with TRBD1. This CDR3 region has 13 residues. The germline V gene encodes CDR1 SQVTM and CDR2 ANQGSEA. V lost 6 bases and J lost 8; bases outside the gene matches: 4. The CDR3 DNA sequence: TGCAGCGTCCGACAGGGGGCTGATTCACCCCTCCACTTT. It is translated as CSVRQGADSPLHF.

The chain links TRBV27 to TRBJ2-2, with TRBD1 identical over 8 bases. Losses at the gene ends were 3 bases for V and 4 bases for J; bases not matched to a gene: 4. This CDR3 has 15 amino acids. Germline V gene sequence: CDR1 MNHEY, CDR2 SMNVEV (reference sequence). CDR3 DNA sequence: TGTGCCAGCAGTTTTGGACAGGGTCGCACCGGGGAGCTGTTTTTT. It specifies CASSFGQGRTGELFF.

In DNA form, the CDR3 reads TGCAGCGTCACGACAGCGAACACTGAAGCTTTCTTT. Protein product: CSVTTANTEAFF. V and J are TRBV29-1 and TRBJ1-1; possibly TRBD1 for D (5 bases). From germline, CDR1 is SQVTM and CDR2 ANQGSEA. V was clipped by 6 bases and J by 1 base, with 9 bases between them. The CDR3 has 12 residues.

As concerns this clone: A read error may produce the germline difference seen at one junction end. This CDR3 reads CASSKQGAGELFF. In DNA, the CDR3 is TGTGCCAGCAGCAAACAGGGGGCCGGAGAGCTGTTTTTT. The V and J genes are TRBV14 and TRBJ2-2; 9 bases fit TRBD1. The CDR3 loop spans 13 amino acids. Germline CDR1 SGHDN, CDR2 FVKESK.

The chain links TRBV6-5 to TRBJ2-7; 10 bases agree with TRBD1. Germline V gives CDR1 MNHEY, CDR2 SVGAGI. The CDR3 totals 13 residues. V lost 2 bases and J lost 6; bases outside the gene matches: 1. The CDR3 region has the DNA TGTGCCAGCAGTTACGACAGGGGGCGCGAGCAGTACTTC. It codes for CASSYDRGREQYF.

The chain recombines TRBV16 with TRBJ2-1; no definite D call. Germline V lookup: CDR1 KGHSY, CDR2 FQNENV. This CDR3 comprises 14 residues. V shed 1 base and J shed 4 bases, with 8 bases lying between them. Here the CDR3 DNA reads TGTGCCAGCAGCCAATTGTCCGGGTACAATGAGCAGTTCTTC. It yields the protein CASSQLSGYNEQFF.

The chain recombines TRBV11-3 with TRBJ2-1, with TRBD2 identical over 8 bases. The germline V gene encodes CDR1 SGHNT and CDR2 YENEEA. CDR3 length: 14 residues. The trim removed 5 bases at V and 6 bases at J, leaving 6 bases unmatched. In DNA form, the CDR3 reads TGTGCCAGCAGCAGACTAGCGTCATCCAATGAGCAGTTCTTC. Its protein is CASSRLASSNEQFF.

The chain carries TRBV30 and TRBJ2-7; perhaps TRBD2 as D (7 bases). The germline gives CDR1 GTSNPN, CDR2 SVGIG (reference sequence). Trimming removed 0 bases from V and 7 bases from J, with 16 bases in between. The CDR3 is 14 residues long. The CDR3 nucleotides are TGTGCCTGGAGTGTGGGGGGGCTGTTCAATGAGCAGTACTTC. Its protein product is CAWSVGGLFNEQYF.

CDR3 in amino acids: CASSLQGSSYNEQFF. The DNA of the CDR3 is TGTGCCAGCAGTCTACAGGGGAGCTCCTACAATGAGCAGTTCTTC. The rearrangement links TRBV6-5 to TRBJ2-1, with 7 bases that match TRBD1. The length of the CDR3 is 15 residues. CDR1 is MNHEY, CDR2 SVGAGI, per germline. The V segment lost 5 bases and the J segment 0 bases; nucleotides outside the gene matches: 4.

The rearrangement uses TRBV7-2 and TRBJ2-1, with D tentatively TRBD1 (8 bases). Germline lookup yields CDR1 SGHTA and CDR2 FQGNSA. The CDR3 loop spans 15 amino acids. Trimming shortened V by 1 base and J by 4 bases, and 11 bases separated the two germline ends. CDR3 bases: TGTGCCAGCAGCTTAGACAGGGGGGGTTACAATGAGCAGTTCTTC. Translated, it gives CASSLDRGGYNEQFF.

The chain couples TRBV4-1 to TRBJ2-5, with D perhaps TRBD2 (5 bases). CDR1 and CDR2 (germline): MGHRA, YSYEKL. This CDR3 region has 14 residues. V shed 0 bases and J shed 2 bases, with 7 bases lying between them. Written as DNA, the CDR3 is TGCGCCAGCAGCCAAGATAGGAGGCAAGAGACCCAGTACTTC. It encodes CASSQDRRQETQYF.

The CDR3 spells CAIGTGFNEQFF. The CDR3 coding sequence is TGTGCCATCGGGACAGGGTTTAATGAGCAGTTCTTC. The rearrangement uses TRBV10-3 and TRBJ2-1; 9 nucleotides match TRBD1. Germline values: CDR1 ENHRY, CDR2 SYGVKD. Unmatched junction bases numbered 3, after V lost 8 bases and J lost 7 bases. CDR3 length: 12 amino acids.

This rearrangement joins TRBV10-2 to TRBJ2-3, with D possibly TRBD2 on 5 matching bases. This CDR3 spans 15 amino acids. V lost 2 bases and J lost 2, with 11 bases in between. CDR1 WSHSY and CDR2 SAAADI come from the germline V gene. CDR3 sequence (DNA): TGCGCCAGCAGTGAGGGAGAGACTAACACAGATACGCAGTATTTT. This gives the protein CASSEGETNTDTQYF.

This sequence joins TRBV30 and TRBJ2-1; D remains unclear. The CDR3 totals 11 residues. CDR1 GTSNPN and CDR2 SVGIG come from the germline V gene (reference sequence). The V end lost 4 bases, the J end lost 4 bases, and 5 bases lay between the germline ends. CDR3 amino acids: CAWNQYNEQFF. The CDR3 DNA reads TGTGCCTGGAACCAGTACAATGAGCAGTTCTTC.

This chain uses TRBV5-1 with TRBJ2-7, with a weak D call TRBD1 (6 bases). The germline V gene encodes CDR1 SGHRS and CDR2 YFSETQ. V lost 0 bases to trimming and J lost 7 bases, with 23 bases between them. The CDR3 spans 17 residues. CDR3 DNA sequence: TGCGCCAGCAGCTTGGGTGGGGTGGCGGTCGCACAGGGTGAGCAGTACTTC. Protein product: CASSLGGVAVAQGEQYF.

CDR3 sequence (DNA): TGTGCCAGCAGTACTCCCGAAAGGAGGGCCGAGGTCAAAAACATTCAGTACTTC. Protein: CASSTPERRAEVKNIQYF. This chain joins TRBV28 and TRBJ2-4; D might be TRBD2 (6 bases). The CDR3 extends over 18 amino acids. V was shortened by 5 bases and J by 3 bases, with 23 bases between the two germline ends. Germline loops: CDR1 MDHEN, CDR2 SYDVKM.

The chain carries TRBV27 and TRBJ2-5; a weak D match, TRBD2 (5 bases). The germline CDR1 and CDR2 sequences are MNHEY and SMNVEV (reference sequence). CDR3 length: 13 amino acids. V shed 5 bases and J shed 9 bases, with 16 bases lying between them. Written as DNA, the CDR3 is TGTGCCAGCAGTCGAGGGCGAGAGGTGCCCCAGTACTTC. Protein product: CASSRGREVPQYF.

The chain employs TRBV2 and TRBJ2-1; 9 nucleotides line up with TRBD2. Trimming at V came to 3 bases and at J to 4 bases, leaving 4 bases not matched to a gene. CDR1 SNHLY and CDR2 FYNNEI come from the germline V gene. This CDR3 contains 15 residues. CDR3 residues: CASSEGLAGYNEQFF. Here the CDR3 DNA reads TGTGCCAGCAGTGAGGGCCTAGCGGGATACAATGAGCAGTTCTTC.

This chain uses TRBV6-5 with TRBJ1-4; TRBD1 aligns across 8 bases. J lost 5 bases, V lost 10 bases, and 6 bases had no gene match. The CDR3 consists of 13 residues. Germline V gene data show CDR1 as MNHEY and CDR2 as SVGAGI. CDR3 nucleotides: TGTGCCACCGCCGGGACAGGAAATGAAAAACTGTTTTTT. It is translated as CATAGTGNEKLFF.

This clone has only one observation. V gene TRBV5-4 combines with J gene TRBJ2-5; 10 bases fit TRBD2. Germline assignment: CDR1 SGHNT and CDR2 YYREEE (reference sequence). Losses at the gene ends were 1 base for V and 4 bases for J; bases not matched to a gene: 4. This CDR3 is 15 amino acids long. This CDR3 reads CASSLSGRAGETQYF. CDR3 DNA sequence: TGTGCCAGCAGCTTGAGCGGGAGGGCTGGAGAGACCCAGTACTTC. Full variable domain (outside the CDR3, taken from reference TRBV5-4 and TRBJ2-5): ETGVTQSPTHLIKTRGQQVTLRCSSQSGHNTVSWYQQALGQGPQFIFQYYREEENGRGNFPPRFSGLQFPNYSSELNVNALELDDSALYLCASSLSGRAGETQYFGPGTRLLVL.

The chain combines TRBV6-5 with TRBJ2-7, with 7 positions matching TRBD1. CDR3 length: 15 residues. Germline lookup yields CDR1 MNHEY and CDR2 SVGAGI. The junction had 11 bases not matched to a gene; V was cut back by 6 bases and J by 3 bases. CDR3 sequence: CASRKSRDSGYEQYF. CDR3 nucleotides: TGTGCCAGCAGAAAGAGCCGGGACAGCGGCTACGAGCAGTACTTC.

The chain employs TRBV7-8 and TRBJ2-1; 9 nucleotides line up with TRBD1. There are 13 residues in the CDR3. Looked up from germline, CDR1 is SGHVS and CDR2 is FQNEAQ. The trim removed 8 bases at V and 8 bases at J, leaving 7 bases unmatched. The CDR3 DNA is TGTGCCAGCTTCCGGGGACAGGGCTATGAGCAGTTCTTC. Residues: CASFRGQGYEQFF.

The CDR3 DNA follows: TGTGCCAGCAGCCCCCGCCCCGGGACAGGGAACTACGAGCAGTACTTC. Encoded protein: CASSPRPGTGNYEQYF. V and J are TRBV7-2 and TRBJ2-7, with 9 bases identical to TRBD1. The CDR3 consists of 16 residues. Germline lookup yields CDR1 SGHTA and CDR2 FQGNSA. The V gene end was trimmed by 5 bases and the J gene end by 3 bases; junction bases not matched to a gene: 11.

This chain connects TRBV2 to TRBJ1-1; D unclear. The CDR3 contains 14 residues. V was cut by 6 bases and J by 2 bases, with 13 bases left in between. Looked up from germline, CDR1 is SNHLY and CDR2 is FYNNEI. CDR3 region: CASSTAPGNTEAFF. The CDR3 nucleotides read TGTGCCAGCAGCACAGCACCAGGAAACACTGAAGCTTTCTTT. The variable domain in full, completed from reference TRBV2 and TRBJ1-1, reads EPEVTQTPSHQVTQMGQEVILRCVPISNHLYFYWYRQILGQKVEFLVSFYNNEISEKSEIFDDQFSVERPDGSNFTLKIRSTKLEDSAMYFCASSTAPGNTEAFFGQGTRLTVV.

Regarding this clone: One end of the junction varies from germline; a read error may be responsible. V gene TRBV7-2 combines with J gene TRBJ1-2, with D tentatively TRBD1 (6 bases). CDR3 size: 11 residues. Germline CDR1 and CDR2: SGHTA and FQGNSA. The DNA for the CDR3 is TGTGCCAGCAGTCTTCGATCGGACAGAGACTTC. Protein product: CASSLRSDRDF.

The table lists this clone with a count of one. The chain carries TRBV7-9 and TRBJ1-5; D is ambiguous. Trimming took off 1 base at V and 9 bases at J, with 10 bases between the two ends. Germline V gene sequence: CDR1 SEHNR, CDR2 FQNEAQ (reference sequence). CDR3 size: 13 residues. The DNA of the CDR3 is TGTGCCAGCAGCTTAGGCCAGGCGTGGCCCCAGCATTTT. Translating it yields CASSLGQAWPQHF.